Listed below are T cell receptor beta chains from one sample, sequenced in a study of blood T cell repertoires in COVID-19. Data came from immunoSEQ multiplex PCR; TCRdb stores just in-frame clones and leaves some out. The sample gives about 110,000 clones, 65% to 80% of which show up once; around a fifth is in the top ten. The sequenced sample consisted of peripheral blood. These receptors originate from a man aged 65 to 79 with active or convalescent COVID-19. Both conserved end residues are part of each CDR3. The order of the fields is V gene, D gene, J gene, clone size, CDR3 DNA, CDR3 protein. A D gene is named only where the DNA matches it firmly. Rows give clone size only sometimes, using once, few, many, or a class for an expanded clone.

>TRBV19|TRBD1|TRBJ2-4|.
TGTGCCAGTAGAGACAGGGGAAGGATGGACATTCAGTACTTC
CASRDRGRMDIQYF
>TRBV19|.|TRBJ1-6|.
TGTGCCAGTAGTCTGACAGGCGGTAATTCACCCCTCCACTTT
CASSLTGGNSPLHF
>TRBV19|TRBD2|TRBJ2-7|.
TGTGCCAGTAGTACCCACCGTGAGCGGGGGACCTACGAGCAGTACTTC
CASSTHRERGTYEQYF
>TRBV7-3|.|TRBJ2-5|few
TGTGCCAGCAGCTTACTGGGTGCCCCGGGAGAGACCCAGTACTTC
CASSLLGAPGETQYF
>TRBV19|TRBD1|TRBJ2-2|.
TGTGCCAGTAGTATCTGGAAGGGGGCGCAGAACACCGGGGAGCTGTTTTTT
CASSIWKGAQNTGELFF
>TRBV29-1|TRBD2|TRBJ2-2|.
TGCAGCGTTGATCTAGCGGGAGAAGGGGCCGGGGAGCTGTTTTTT
CSVDLAGEGAGELFF
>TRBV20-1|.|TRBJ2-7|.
TGCAGTGCTAGTGGGCAGACCTACGAGCAGTACTTC
CSASGQTYEQYF
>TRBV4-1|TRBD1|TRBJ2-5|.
TGCGCCAGCAGCCAAGCCAACTTAGGGGGCGTCGGGACCCAGTACTTC
CASSQANLGGVGTQYF
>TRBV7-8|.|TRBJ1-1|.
TGTGCCAGCAGCTCGACTGTGAACACTGAAGCTTTCTTT
CASSSTVNTEAFF
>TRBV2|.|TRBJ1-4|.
TGTGCCAGCAGTGAATTGACAGAAAAACTGTTTTTT
CASSELTEKLFF
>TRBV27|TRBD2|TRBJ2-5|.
TGTGCCAGCAGTTTACTAGCGGGGACCCAAGAGACCCAGTACTTC
CASSLLAGTQETQYF
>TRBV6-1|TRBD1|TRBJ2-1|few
TGTGCCAGCAGTGATAGGGGGACAGGGCCCTACAATGAGCAGTTCTTC
CASSDRGTGPYNEQFF
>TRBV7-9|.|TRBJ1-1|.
TGTGCCAGCAGCTTAGAAACACGGCGGACTGAAGCTTTCTTT
CASSLETRRTEAFF
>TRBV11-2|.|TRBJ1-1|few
TGTGCCAGCAGCGCCTCCGGGACACTGAACACTGAAGCTTTCTTT
CASSASGTLNTEAFF
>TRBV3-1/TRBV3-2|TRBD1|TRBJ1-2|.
TGTGCCAGCAGCCAGAGGACAGGAGCTAACTATGGCTACACCTTC
CASSQRTGANYGYTF
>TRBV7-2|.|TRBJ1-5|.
TGTGCCAGCAGCTTAAGTCTCCAGGGGAAGCCCCAGCATTTT
CASSLSLQGKPQHF
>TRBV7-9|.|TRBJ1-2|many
TGTGCCAGCAGCCCGGCTGCGGGTCTGAGCTACACCTTC
CASSPAAGLSYTF
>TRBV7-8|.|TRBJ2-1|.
TGTGCCAGCACCTCAGGGAAGGGACTGAGCCCTAATGAGCAGTTCTTC
CASTSGKGLSPNEQFF
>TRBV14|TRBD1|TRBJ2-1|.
TGTGCCAGCGCCAAGGGACAGGGGTACGACAATGAGCAGTTCTTC
CASAKGQGYDNEQFF
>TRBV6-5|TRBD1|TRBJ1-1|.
TGTGCCAGCAGACCCCGACAGGGAGGAGCTTTCTTT
CASRPRQGGAFF
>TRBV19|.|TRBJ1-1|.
TGTGCCAGTAGTACTCACGGGAACACTGAAGCTTTCTTT
CASSTHGNTEAFF
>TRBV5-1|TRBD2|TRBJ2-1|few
TGCGCCAGCAGCTTGACGACTAGCGGGGGCTACAATGAGCAGTTCTTC
CASSLTTSGGYNEQFF
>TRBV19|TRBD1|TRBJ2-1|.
TGTGCCAGTAGTGCCCAGACAGGGCCCTACAATGAGCAGTTCTTC
CASSAQTGPYNEQFF
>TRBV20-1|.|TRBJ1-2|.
TGCAGTGCTAGTGACAGTTACTATGGCTACACCTTC
CSASDSYYGYTF
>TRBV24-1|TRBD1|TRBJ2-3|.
TGTGCCACCAGTGGAGGACAGGGAAACACAGATACGCAGTATTTT
CATSGGQGNTDTQYF
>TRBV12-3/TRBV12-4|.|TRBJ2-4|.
TGTGCCAGCAGTTACTTTCAGGGGAGCATTCAGTACTTC
CASSYFQGSIQYF
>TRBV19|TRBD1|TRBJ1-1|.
TGTGCCAGTACGGACAGGGGACGGGGGAACACTGAAGCTTTCTTT
CASTDRGRGNTEAFF
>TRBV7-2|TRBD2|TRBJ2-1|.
TGTGCCAGCAGCTCGAGCGGGAGCTTCTACAATGAGCAGTTCTTC
CASSSSGSFYNEQFF
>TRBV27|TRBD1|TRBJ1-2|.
TGTGCCAGCAGGCTAGGGACAGGGGGCGATTATGGCTACACCTTC
CASRLGTGGDYGYTF
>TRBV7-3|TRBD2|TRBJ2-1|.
TGTGCCAGCAGCACCGGACTAGCGGGATATGGAAGTGAGCAGTTCTTC
CASSTGLAGYGSEQFF
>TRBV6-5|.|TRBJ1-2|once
TGTGCCAGCGGGCCGGCCTATGGCTACACCTTC
CASGPAYGYTF
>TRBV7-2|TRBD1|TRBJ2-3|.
TGTGCCAGCAGCTTAAGGGGGACAGGGGTGGGAGATACGCAGTATTTT
CASSLRGTGVGDTQYF
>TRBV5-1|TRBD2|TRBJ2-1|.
TGCGCCAGCGGAGCGGGGGTAGAGAATGAGCAGTTCTTC
CASGAGVENEQFF
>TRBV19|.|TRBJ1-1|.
TGTGCCAGTAGTTTTTTGGGGGGCACTGAAGCTTTCTTT
CASSFLGGTEAFF
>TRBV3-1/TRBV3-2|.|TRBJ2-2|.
TGTGCCAGCAGCCAATACCTATCCGGGGAGCTGTTTTTT
CASSQYLSGELFF
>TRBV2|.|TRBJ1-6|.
TGTGCCAGCAGTGATGAGGGAGGGGATTCACCCCTCCACTTT
CASSDEGGDSPLHF
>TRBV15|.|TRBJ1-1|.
TGTGCCACCAGCAGTGGGCTGATGGGAGCTGAAGCTTTCTTT
CATSSGLMGAEAFF
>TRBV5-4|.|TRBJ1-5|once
TGTGCCAGCAGCAGAGGGGGAATTAGCAATCAGCCCCAGCATTTT
CASSRGGISNQPQHF
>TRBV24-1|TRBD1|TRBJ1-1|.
TGTGCCACCAGTGACGCAACAGGGGGCAGGACTGAAGCTTTCTTT
CATSDATGGRTEAFF
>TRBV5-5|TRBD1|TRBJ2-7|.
TGTGCCAGCAGCGGGGTGACAGGGCTGTACGAGCAGTACTTC
CASSGVTGLYEQYF